Listed here is a single T cell receptor beta chain. These data belong to a study of blood T cell repertoires in COVID-19. V lost 4 bases and J lost 4; bases outside the gene matches: 7. The length of the CDR3 is 16 residues. The germline V gene encodes CDR1 SGHRS and CDR2 YFSETQ. TCRdb's table, derived via immunoSEQ multiplex PCR, lists solely in-frame clones and lacks some. Among some 200,000 clones listed, around 90% were seen once. This TCR came from a man aged 55 to 69 with active or convalescent COVID-19. The sequenced sample was peripheral blood. The chain is built from TRBV5-1 and TRBJ1-3, with 11 bases identical to TRBD1. The CDR3 DNA reads TGCGCCAGCAGCGTAGGACAGGGGGCTGGAGGAAACACCATATATTTT. Protein product: CASSVGQGAGGNTIYF.